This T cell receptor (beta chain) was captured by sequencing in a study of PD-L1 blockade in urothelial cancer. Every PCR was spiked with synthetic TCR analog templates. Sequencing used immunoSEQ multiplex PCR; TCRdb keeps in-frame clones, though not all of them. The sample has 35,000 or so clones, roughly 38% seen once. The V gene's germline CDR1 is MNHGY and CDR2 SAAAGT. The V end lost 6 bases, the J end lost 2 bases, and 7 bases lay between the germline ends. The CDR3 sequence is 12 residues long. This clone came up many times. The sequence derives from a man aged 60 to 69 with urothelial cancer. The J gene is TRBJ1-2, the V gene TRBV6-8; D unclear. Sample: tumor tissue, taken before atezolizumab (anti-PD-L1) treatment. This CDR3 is CASRERNYGYTF. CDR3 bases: TGTGCCAGCAGGGAAAGGAACTATGGCTACACCTTC.